These 8 T cell receptor beta chains came from one sample sequenced in a study of blood T cell repertoires in COVID-19. Assay used: immunoSEQ multiplex PCR; TCRdb lists only in-frame clones, some missing. Here the sample spans about 170,000 clones, 83% being singletons. The source material was peripheral blood. All receptors derive from a woman over 75 with acute or convalescent COVID-19.

This sequence joins TRBV6-4 and TRBJ1-2; D gene unclear. Trimming shortened V by 5 bases and J by 0 bases, and 7 bases separated the two germline ends. In germline, CDR1 is MRHNA, CDR2 SNTAGT. CDR3 length: 13 amino acids. DNA for the CDR3: TGTGCCAGCAGTAGGGAGGCTAACTATGGCTACACCTTC. As protein: CASSREANYGYTF.

This clone was counted a single time. This chain joins TRBV12-3 or TRBV12-4 and TRBJ1-2, with D possibly matching TRBD1 (5 bases). The V end was cut by 8 bases, the J end by 3 bases, with 10 bases between. The CDR3 contains 12 residues. The CDR3 loop reads CASSAGDYGYTF. The CDR3 nucleotides read TGTGCCAGCTCTGCGGGGGACTATGGCTACACCTTC.

This clone has at least ten counts. This chain connects TRBV7-9 to TRBJ1-4, with 7 bases matching TRBD1. This CDR3 has 17 residues. V lost 0 bases to trimming and J lost 3 bases; unmatched junction nucleotides: 7. Germline-derived CDR1 and CDR2 are SEHNR and FQNEAQ (reference sequence). The CDR3 DNA follows: TGTGCCAGCAGCTTAGCCTTACAGGGGCCCGCTAATGAAAAACTGTTTTTT. Protein: CASSLALQGPANEKLFF.

This clone was observed a few times. This sequence joins TRBV18 and TRBJ2-7; 7 bases match TRBD2. This CDR3 comprises 13 residues. V trimming: 6 bases; J trimming: 1 base; junction bases outside the gene matches: 3. CDR1 and CDR2 (germline): KGHSH, LQKENI. DNA for the CDR3: TGTGCCAGCTCCAGGGAGGGTTCCTACGAGCAGTACTTC. Translation gives CASSREGSYEQYF.

The chain couples TRBV7-2 to TRBJ2-5; 12 positions agree with TRBD1. CDR1 SGHTA and CDR2 FQGNSA come from the germline V gene. The CDR3 contains 15 residues. Unmatched junction bases numbered 6, after V lost 6 bases and J lost 4 bases. CDR3 in amino acids: CASSRDRGRGETQYF. The CDR3 nucleotides are TGTGCCAGCAGTCGGGACAGGGGGCGCGGAGAGACCCAGTACTTC.

The rearrangement uses TRBV5-4 and TRBJ1-2; 7 nucleotides match TRBD1. There are 14 residues in the CDR3. J gave up 0 bases and V 2 bases, and 1 base lay outside the gene matches. Germline V gene sequence: CDR1 SGHNT, CDR2 YYREEE (reference sequence). The CDR3 DNA sequence: TGTGCCAGCAGCTTACAGGGGCCTAACTATGGCTACACCTTC. Protein: CASSLQGPNYGYTF.

The V and J genes are TRBV5-6 and TRBJ2-6; 9 bases align to TRBD1. CDR1 SGHDT and CDR2 YYEEEE come from the germline V gene. The trim removed 1 base at V and 2 bases at J, leaving 7 bases unmatched. This CDR3 is 18 amino acids long. CDR3 nucleotide sequence: TGTGCCAGCAGCTTGTCGGGACAGGGAATTCCTGGGGCCAACGTCCTGACTTTC. Amino acid sequence: CASSLSGQGIPGANVLTF.

The rearrangement links TRBV4-2 to TRBJ1-4; the match to TRBD1 covers 8 bases. The V segment lost 1 base and the J segment 2 bases; nucleotides outside the gene matches: 6. There are 17 residues in the CDR3. Per germline, CDR1 LGHNA and CDR2 YNFKEQ. The DNA for the CDR3 is TGTGCCAGCAGCCAAGTGATGGGACAGGCGACTAATGAAAAACTGTTTTTT. Its translation is CASSQVMGQATNEKLFF.